The clone carrying this TCR beta chain appeared a single time. The repertoire was sequenced with immunoSEQ multiplex PCR; TCRdb's copy has only in-frame clones and lacks some. This repertoire shows fewer than 350,000 clones, around 90% found once; its top ten account for roughly 3.9%. Per the germline V gene, CDR1 is MNHEY and CDR2 is SMNVEV (reference sequence). V lost 8 bases to trimming and J lost 2 bases, with 9 bases between them. The CDR3 has 12 residues. The sample belongs to a study of blood T cell repertoires in COVID-19. The chain joins TRBV27 to TRBJ1-2; no reliable D call. The clonotype comes from a woman aged 55-69 years with COVID-19, enrolled during active disease. The sample was peripheral blood. CDR3 nucleotide sequence: TGTGCCAGCTCCCGGGGAAACTATGGCTACACCTTC. This codes for CASSRGNYGYTF.